This T cell receptor beta chain was obtained from a study of T cells in Graves' hyperthyroidism and ophthalmopathy. Study-wide background: Blood was drawn when the patient was first diagnosed and still untreated. Study-wide results and limits: Ophthalmopathy was model-predicted a median roughly 6.2 months pre-onset. Peripheral blood also featured most of the thyroid clonotypes expanded above 0.001.

The V gene's germline CDR1 is DFQATT and CDR2 SNEGSKA (reference sequence). V was pared by 3 bases and J by 0 bases, with 6 bases between. This CDR3 region has 13 residues. The TCR beta CDR3 regions underwent amplification using RNA transcripts as the source. Primed by the HTBI set, a first-round RT-PCR was run on the TCR CDR3. TCRdb re-analysed the multiplex PCR reads in MiXCR, keeping a single row per CDR3 protein. There are roughly 750,000 distinct CDR3 sequences in the sample; roughly 15% occur only once, and around 7.7% lies in the top ten. In regard to this clonotype: Antigen unknown.

Sequenced sample: blood. This chain links TRBV20-1 with TRBJ2-1, with D unresolved. The TCR originated in a man in his late teens or twenties with Graves' hyperthyroidism. The CDR3 bases are TGCAGTGCTAGTACAGTCTCCTACAATGAGCAGTTCTTC. Amino acids: CSASTVSYNEQFF.